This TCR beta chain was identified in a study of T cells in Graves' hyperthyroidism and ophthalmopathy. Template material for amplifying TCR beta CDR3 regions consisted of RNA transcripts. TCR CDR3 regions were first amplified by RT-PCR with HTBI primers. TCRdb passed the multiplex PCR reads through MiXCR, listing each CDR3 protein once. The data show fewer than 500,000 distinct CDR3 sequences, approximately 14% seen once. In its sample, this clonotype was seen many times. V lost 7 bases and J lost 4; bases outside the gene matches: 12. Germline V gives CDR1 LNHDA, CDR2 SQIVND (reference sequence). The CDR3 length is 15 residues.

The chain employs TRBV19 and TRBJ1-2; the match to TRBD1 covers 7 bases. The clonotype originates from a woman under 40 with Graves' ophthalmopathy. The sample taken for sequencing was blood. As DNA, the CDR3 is TGTGCCAGTATGTGGTCAACAGGGGATCCCTATGGCTACACCTTC. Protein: CASMWSTGDPYGYTF. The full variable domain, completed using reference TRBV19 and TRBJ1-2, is DGGITQSPKYLFRKEGQNVTLSCEQNLNHDAMYWYRQDPGQGLRLIYYSQIVNDFQKGDIAEGYSVSREKKESFPLTVTSAQKNPTAFYLCASMWSTGDPYGYTFGSGTRLTVV.